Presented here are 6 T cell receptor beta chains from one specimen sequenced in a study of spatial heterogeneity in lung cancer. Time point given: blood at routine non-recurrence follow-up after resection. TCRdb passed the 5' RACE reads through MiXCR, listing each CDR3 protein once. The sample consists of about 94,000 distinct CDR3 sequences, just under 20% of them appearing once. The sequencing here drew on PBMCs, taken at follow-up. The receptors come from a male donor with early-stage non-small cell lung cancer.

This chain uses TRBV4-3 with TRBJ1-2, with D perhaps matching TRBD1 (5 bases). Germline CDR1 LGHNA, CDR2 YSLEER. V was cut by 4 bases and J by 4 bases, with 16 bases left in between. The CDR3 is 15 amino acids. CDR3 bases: TGCGCCAGCAGCCCTGGGCCGGGGGATGTCTATGGCTACACCTTC. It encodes CASSPGPGDVYGYTF.

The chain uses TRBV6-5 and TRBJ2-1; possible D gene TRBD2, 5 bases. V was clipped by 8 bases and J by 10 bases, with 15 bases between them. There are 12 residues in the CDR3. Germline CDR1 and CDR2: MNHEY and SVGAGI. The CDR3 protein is CASVSGTREQFF. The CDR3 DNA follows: TGTGCCAGCGTTTCAGGAACTAGGGAGCAGTTCTTC.

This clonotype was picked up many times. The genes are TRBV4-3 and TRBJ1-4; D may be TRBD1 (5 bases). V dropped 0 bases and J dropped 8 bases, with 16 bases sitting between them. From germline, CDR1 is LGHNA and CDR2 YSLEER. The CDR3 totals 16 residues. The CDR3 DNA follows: TGCGCCAGCAGCCAAGATTACGGGACGGAAAGCGAAAAACTGTTTTTT. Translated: CASSQDYGTESEKLFF.

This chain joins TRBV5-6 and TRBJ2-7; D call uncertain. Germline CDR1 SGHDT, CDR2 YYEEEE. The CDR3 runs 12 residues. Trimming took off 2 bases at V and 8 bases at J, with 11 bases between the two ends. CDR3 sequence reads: CASSLAPGKQYV. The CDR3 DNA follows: TGTGCCAGCAGCTTAGCTCCGGGCAAGCAGTACGTC.

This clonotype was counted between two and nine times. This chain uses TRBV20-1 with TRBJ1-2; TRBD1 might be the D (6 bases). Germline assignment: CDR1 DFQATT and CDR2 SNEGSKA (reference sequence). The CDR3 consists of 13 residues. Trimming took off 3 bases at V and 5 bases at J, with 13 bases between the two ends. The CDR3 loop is CSARAGVGYGYTF. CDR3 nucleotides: TGCAGTGCTAGGGCAGGGGTAGGGTATGGCTACACCTTC.

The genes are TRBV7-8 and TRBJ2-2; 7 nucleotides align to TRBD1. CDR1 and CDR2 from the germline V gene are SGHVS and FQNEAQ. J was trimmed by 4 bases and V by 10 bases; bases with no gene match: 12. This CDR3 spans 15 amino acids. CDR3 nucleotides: TGTGCCACTTTAAGGGGGCGGACGGGCACCGGGGAGCTGTTTTTT. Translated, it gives CATLRGRTGTGELFF.